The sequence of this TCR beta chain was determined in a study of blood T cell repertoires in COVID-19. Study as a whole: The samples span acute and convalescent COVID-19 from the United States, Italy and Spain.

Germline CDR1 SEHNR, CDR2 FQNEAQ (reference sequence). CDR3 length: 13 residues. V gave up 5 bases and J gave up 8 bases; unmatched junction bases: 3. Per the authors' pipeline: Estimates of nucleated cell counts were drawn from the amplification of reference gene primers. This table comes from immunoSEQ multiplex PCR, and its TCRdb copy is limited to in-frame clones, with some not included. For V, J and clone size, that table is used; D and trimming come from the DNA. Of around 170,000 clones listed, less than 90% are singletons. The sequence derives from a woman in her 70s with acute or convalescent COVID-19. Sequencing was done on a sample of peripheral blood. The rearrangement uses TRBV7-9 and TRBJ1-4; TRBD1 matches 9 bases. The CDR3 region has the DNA TGTGCCAGCAGCCGTACAGGGGGCGAAAAACTGTTTTTT. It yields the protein CASSRTGGEKLFF.